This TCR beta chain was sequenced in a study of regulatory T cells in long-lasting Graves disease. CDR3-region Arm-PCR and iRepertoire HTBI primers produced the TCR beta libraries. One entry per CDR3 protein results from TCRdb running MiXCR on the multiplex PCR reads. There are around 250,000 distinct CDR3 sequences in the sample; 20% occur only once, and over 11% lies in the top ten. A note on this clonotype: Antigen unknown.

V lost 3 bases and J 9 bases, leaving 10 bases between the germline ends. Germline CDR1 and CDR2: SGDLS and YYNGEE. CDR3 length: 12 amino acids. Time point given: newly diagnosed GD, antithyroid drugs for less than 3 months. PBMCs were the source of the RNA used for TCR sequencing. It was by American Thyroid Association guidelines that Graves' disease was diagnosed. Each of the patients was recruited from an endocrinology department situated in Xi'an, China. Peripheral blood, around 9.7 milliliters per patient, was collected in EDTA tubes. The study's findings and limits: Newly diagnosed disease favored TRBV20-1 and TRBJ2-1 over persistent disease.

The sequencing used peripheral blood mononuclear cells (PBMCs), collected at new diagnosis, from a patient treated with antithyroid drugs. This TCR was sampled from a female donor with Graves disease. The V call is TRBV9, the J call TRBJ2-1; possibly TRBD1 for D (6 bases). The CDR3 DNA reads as TGTGCCAGCAGCGGAGGGGGAAGTGAGCAGTTCTTC. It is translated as CASSGGGSEQFF.